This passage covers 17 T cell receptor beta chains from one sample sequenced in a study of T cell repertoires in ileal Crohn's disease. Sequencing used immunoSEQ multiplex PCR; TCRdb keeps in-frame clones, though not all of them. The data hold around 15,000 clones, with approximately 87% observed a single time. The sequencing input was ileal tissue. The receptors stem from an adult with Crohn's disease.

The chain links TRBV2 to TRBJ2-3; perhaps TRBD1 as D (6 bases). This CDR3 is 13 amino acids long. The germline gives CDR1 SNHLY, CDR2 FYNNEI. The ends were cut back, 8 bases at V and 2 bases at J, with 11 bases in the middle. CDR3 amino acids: CASDDRITDTQYF. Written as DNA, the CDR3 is TGTGCCAGCGACGACAGGATCACAGATACGCAGTATTTT.

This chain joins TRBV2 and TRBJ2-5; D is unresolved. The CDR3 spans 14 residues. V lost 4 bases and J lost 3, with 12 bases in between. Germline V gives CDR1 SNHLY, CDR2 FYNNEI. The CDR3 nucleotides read TGTGCCAGCAGTGTTATACAGAGAGAAGAGACCCAGTACTTC. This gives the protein CASSVIQREETQYF. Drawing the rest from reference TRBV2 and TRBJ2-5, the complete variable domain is EPEVTQTPSHQVTQMGQEVILRCVPISNHLYFYWYRQILGQKVEFLVSFYNNEISEKSEIFDDQFSVERPDGSNFTLKIRSTKLEDSAMYFCASSVIQREETQYFGPGTRLLVL.

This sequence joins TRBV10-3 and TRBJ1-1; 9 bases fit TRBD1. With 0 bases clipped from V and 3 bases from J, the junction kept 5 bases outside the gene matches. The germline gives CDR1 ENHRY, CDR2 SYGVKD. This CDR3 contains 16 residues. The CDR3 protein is CAISESGTGRDTEAFF. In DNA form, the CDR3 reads TGTGCCATCAGTGAGTCCGGGACAGGGAGGGACACTGAAGCTTTCTTT.

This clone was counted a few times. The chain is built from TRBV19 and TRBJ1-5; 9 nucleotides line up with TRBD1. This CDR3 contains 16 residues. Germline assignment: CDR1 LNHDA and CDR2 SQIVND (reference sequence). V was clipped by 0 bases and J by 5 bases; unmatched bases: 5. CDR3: CASSIETGGVDQPQHF. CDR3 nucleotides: TGTGCCAGTAGTATAGAGACAGGGGGTGTTGATCAGCCCCAGCATTTT.

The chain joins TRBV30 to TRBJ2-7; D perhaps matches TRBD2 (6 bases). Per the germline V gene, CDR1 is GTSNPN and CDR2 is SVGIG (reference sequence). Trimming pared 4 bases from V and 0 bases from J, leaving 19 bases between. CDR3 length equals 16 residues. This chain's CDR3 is CAWTPSGGGYSYEQYF. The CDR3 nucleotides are TGTGCCTGGACCCCGTCCGGGGGTGGTTACTCCTACGAGCAGTACTTC. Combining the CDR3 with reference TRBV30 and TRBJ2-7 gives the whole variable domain SQTIHQWPATLVQPVGSPLSLECTVEGTSNPNLYWYRQAAGRGLQLLFYSVGIGQISSEVPQNLSASRPQDRQFILSSKKLLLSDSGFYLCAWTPSGGGYSYEQYFGPGTRLTVT.

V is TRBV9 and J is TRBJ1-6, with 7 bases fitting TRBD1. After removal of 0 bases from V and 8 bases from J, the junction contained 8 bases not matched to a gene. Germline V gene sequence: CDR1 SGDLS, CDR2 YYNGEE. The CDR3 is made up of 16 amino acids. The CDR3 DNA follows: TGTGCCAGCAGCGTAGCCCCAACAGGGGTGGATTCACCCCTCCACTTT. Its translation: CASSVAPTGVDSPLHF.

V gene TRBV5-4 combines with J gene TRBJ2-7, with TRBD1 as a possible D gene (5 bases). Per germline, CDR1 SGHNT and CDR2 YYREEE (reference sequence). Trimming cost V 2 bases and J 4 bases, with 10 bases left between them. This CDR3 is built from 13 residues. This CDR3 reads CASSLAGLYEQYF. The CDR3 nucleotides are TGTGCCAGCAGCTTAGCAGGGTTGTACGAGCAGTACTTC.

CDR3 amino acids: CASSSLRGSTTRGNIQYF. DNA for the CDR3: TGTGCCAGCAGTTCCCTCCGCGGCAGTACCACTCGGGGAAACATTCAGTACTTC. The J gene is TRBJ2-4, the V gene TRBV27, with TRBD2 as a possible D gene (5 bases). The CDR3 sequence is 18 residues long. V was pared by 4 bases and J by 6 bases, with 25 bases between. Germline loops: CDR1 MNHEY, CDR2 SMNVEV (reference sequence).

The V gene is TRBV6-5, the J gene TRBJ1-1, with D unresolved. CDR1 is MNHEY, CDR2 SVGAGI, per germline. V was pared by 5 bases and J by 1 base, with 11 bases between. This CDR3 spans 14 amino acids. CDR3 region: CASSPFGENTEAFF. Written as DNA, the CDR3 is TGTGCCAGCAGTCCATTTGGAGAGAACACTGAAGCTTTCTTT.

The chain's CDR3 is CASTAGAGGEQFF. The CDR3 bases are TGCGCCAGCACGGCAGGGGCGGGGGGTGAGCAGTTCTTC. This chain uses TRBV5-1 with TRBJ2-1, with TRBD2 matching 8 bases. This CDR3 contains 13 residues. The germline CDR1 and CDR2 sequences are SGHRS and YFSETQ. V lost 6 bases to trimming and J lost 9 bases; unmatched junction nucleotides: 8.

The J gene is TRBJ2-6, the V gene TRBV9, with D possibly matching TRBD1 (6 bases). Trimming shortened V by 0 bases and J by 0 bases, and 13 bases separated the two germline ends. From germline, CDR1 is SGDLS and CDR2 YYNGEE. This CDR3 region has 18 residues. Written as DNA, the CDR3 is TGTGCCAGCAGCGTAGCAGGGGCCCCGCACTCTGGGGCCAACGTCCTGACTTTC. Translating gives CASSVAGAPHSGANVLTF.

As DNA, the CDR3 is TGCGCCAGCAGCTTGGCCCCGGCGGGGGGGCCAGGAACCGGGGAGCTGTTTTTT. Translation: CASSLAPAGGPGTGELFF. The V call is TRBV5-1, the J call TRBJ2-2; 9 bases line up with TRBD2. CDR1 and CDR2 from the germline V gene are SGHRS and YFSETQ. The CDR3 spans 18 residues. J gave up 5 bases and V 0 bases, and 11 bases lay outside the gene matches.

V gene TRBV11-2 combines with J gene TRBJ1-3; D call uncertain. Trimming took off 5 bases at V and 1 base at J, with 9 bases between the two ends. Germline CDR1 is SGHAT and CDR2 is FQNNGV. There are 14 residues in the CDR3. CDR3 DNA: TGTGCCAGCAGCCTGACTGTTTCTGGAAACACCATATATTTT. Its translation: CASSLTVSGNTIYF.

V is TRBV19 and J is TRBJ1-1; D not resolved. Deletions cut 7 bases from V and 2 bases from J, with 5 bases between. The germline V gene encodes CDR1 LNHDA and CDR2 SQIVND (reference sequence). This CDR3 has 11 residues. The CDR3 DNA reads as TGTGCCAGTAACAGTAACACTGAAGCTTTCTTT. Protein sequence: CASNSNTEAFF.

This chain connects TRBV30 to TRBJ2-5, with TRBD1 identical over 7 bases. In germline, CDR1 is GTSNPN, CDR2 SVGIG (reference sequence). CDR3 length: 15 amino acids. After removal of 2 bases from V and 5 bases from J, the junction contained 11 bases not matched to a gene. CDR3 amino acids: CAWSPQGGARETQYF. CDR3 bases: TGTGCCTGGAGTCCGCAAGGGGGCGCTCGGGAGACCCAGTACTTC. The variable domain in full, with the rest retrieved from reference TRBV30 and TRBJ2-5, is SQTIHQWPATLVQPVGSPLSLECTVEGTSNPNLYWYRQAAGRGLQLLFYSVGIGQISSEVPQNLSASRPQDRQFILSSKKLLLSDSGFYLCAWSPQGGARETQYFGPGTRLLVL.

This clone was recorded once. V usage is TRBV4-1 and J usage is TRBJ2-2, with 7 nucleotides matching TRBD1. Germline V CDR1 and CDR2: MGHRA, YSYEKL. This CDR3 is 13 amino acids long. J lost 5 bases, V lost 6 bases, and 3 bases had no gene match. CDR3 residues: CASSYRGTGELFF. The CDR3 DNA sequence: TGCGCCAGCAGTTACAGGGGAACCGGGGAGCTGTTTTTT.

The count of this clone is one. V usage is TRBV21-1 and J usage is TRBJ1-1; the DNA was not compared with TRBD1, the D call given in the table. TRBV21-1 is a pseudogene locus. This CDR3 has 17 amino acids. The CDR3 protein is CASNYRLLTQGETEAFF. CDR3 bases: TGTGCCAGCAACTACCGGCTCCTTACACAGGGGGAGACTGAAGCTTTCTTT.